A single sample is the source of the 27 T cell receptor beta chains below, sequenced in a study of shared clonotypes between healthy human individuals. The naive CD8 population came from CD45RO-negative cells selected for CCR7, without terminally differentiated effector memory CD45RA+ cells. Profiled with immunoSEQ multiplex PCR; TCRdb holds only in-frame clones, not every one. Counted here are 550,000 to 750,000 clones, 92% occurring once; the ten biggest clones make up roughly 24%. Sequencing was carried out using naive CD8+ T cells sorted from blood. These receptors came from a man younger than 45 in good health.

J is TRBJ2-7 and V is TRBV2; TRBD1 agrees at 8 bases. This CDR3 comprises 16 residues. Unmatched junction bases numbered 5, after V lost 0 bases and J lost 1 base. Germline V gene sequence: CDR1 SNHLY, CDR2 FYNNEI. In nucleotides, the CDR3 is TGTGCCAGCAGTGAAGCCGACAGGGGCTTATCCTACGAGCAGTACTTC. Encoded protein: CASSEADRGLSYEQYF. The full variable domain, its missing parts supplied by reference TRBV2 and TRBJ2-7, is EPEVTQTPSHQVTQMGQEVILRCVPISNHLYFYWYRQILGQKVEFLVSFYNNEISEKSEIFDDQFSVERPDGSNFTLKIRSTKLEDSAMYFCASSEADRGLSYEQYFGPGTRLTVT.

The chain carries TRBV18 and TRBJ2-7; D gene unclear. V lost 5 bases and J 2 bases, leaving 16 bases between the germline ends. The CDR3 is 15 amino acids. Germline CDR1 reads KGHSH; CDR2 reads LQKENI. Here the CDR3 reads CASSDPEHPTYEQYF. Here the CDR3 DNA reads TGTGCCAGCTCAGATCCGGAGCACCCAACCTACGAGCAGTACTTC.

In the case of this clone: The sample carries other DNA sequences with the same CDR3. The CDR3 DNA is TGTGCCAGCAGCCAAGTTGAGGGCTACGAGCAGTACTTC. Its translation: CASSQVEGYEQYF. The chain is built from TRBV14 and TRBJ2-7, with D perhaps TRBD2 (5 bases). CDR3 length: 13 amino acids. CDR1 is SGHDN, CDR2 FVKESK, per germline. V lost 1 base, J lost 3 bases, and 7 bases lay in between.

This sequence joins TRBV29-1 and TRBJ2-1; D gene ambiguous. The germline V gene has CDR1 SQVTM and CDR2 ANQGSEA. The V end was cut by 3 bases, the J end by 8 bases, with 17 bases between. The CDR3 loop spans 14 amino acids. DNA for the CDR3: TGCAGCGTTGATTTGGCAGGTTCCCGGGATGAGCAGTTCTTC. Translated, it gives CSVDLAGSRDEQFF.

CDR3 sequence: CASSARDRIYEQYF. CDR3 sequence (DNA): TGCGCCAGCAGTGCCCGGGACAGAATCTACGAGCAGTACTTC. The chain recombines TRBV10-1 with TRBJ2-7, with 7 bases fitting TRBD1. Trimming at V came to 4 bases and at J to 3 bases, leaving 6 bases not matched to a gene. The CDR3 covers 14 residues. The germline CDR1 and CDR2 sequences are WNHNN and SYGVQD (reference sequence).

In the case of this clone: Within the sample, other DNA sequences also encode this same CDR3. This rearrangement joins TRBV27 to TRBJ2-7; 7 bases map to TRBD2. CDR3 size: 15 residues. Germline V CDR1 and CDR2: MNHEY, SMNVEV (reference sequence). Trimming removed 4 bases from V and 2 bases from J; junction bases left unmatched: 8. The CDR3 nucleotides are TGTGCCAGCAGTTCCAGCACGGGGGGAGCCTACGAGCAGTACTTC. Translated, it gives CASSSSTGGAYEQYF.

A note on this clone: At one end the junction does not follow the germline gene, possibly because of a read error. In DNA, the CDR3 is TGTGCCAACAGCTTAGTGGATAGCGGGGTTCACCAAGAGACCCAGTACTTC. The encoded protein is CANSLVDSGVHQETQYF. V usage is TRBV11-2 and J usage is TRBJ2-5; TRBD2 matches 8 bases. Germline-derived CDR1 and CDR2 are SGHAT and FQNNGV. This CDR3 comprises 17 residues.

The rearrangement uses TRBV5-1 and TRBJ2-1; D perhaps matches TRBD1 (6 bases). The CDR3 contains 12 residues. Trimming left V 5 bases short and J 5 bases short, with 8 bases between. Per germline, CDR1 SGHRS and CDR2 YFSETQ. CDR3 in amino acids: CASSTGNNEQFF. The CDR3 nucleotides read TGCGCCAGCAGTACAGGGAACAATGAGCAGTTCTTC.

The chain couples TRBV10-1 to TRBJ2-1, with 16 positions matching TRBD2. Germline V gene data show CDR1 as WNHNN and CDR2 as SYGVQD (reference sequence). This CDR3 region has 15 residues. V was pared by 10 bases and J by 9 bases, with 9 bases of the junction left unmatched. The DNA for the CDR3 is TGCGCCACCTCGGGGGGGACTAGCGGGAGGGGTGAGCAGTTCTTC. It codes for CATSGGTSGRGEQFF.

The chain joins TRBV13 to TRBJ1-1; D remains unclear. Trimming shortened V by 2 bases and J by 6 bases, and 13 bases separated the two germline ends. CDR1 PRHDT and CDR2 FYEKMQ come from the germline V gene (reference sequence). The CDR3 has 14 residues. The CDR3 region is CASSLQGGISEAFF. CDR3 nucleotides: TGTGCCAGCAGCTTACAAGGAGGGATTTCTGAAGCTTTCTTT.

The rearrangement uses TRBV27 and TRBJ2-7, with D perhaps given as TRBD1 or TRBD2 (6 bases each). The germline gives CDR1 MNHEY, CDR2 SMNVEV (reference sequence). V was pared by 5 bases and J by 0 bases, with 14 bases between. This CDR3 spans 15 amino acids. DNA of the CDR3: TGTGCCAGCAGTCCTCGGGGGACACCCTCCTACGAGCAGTACTTC. Translation gives CASSPRGTPSYEQYF.

The chain employs TRBV19 and TRBJ2-1; D ambiguous. This CDR3 contains 13 residues. Germline-derived CDR1 and CDR2 are LNHDA and SQIVND (reference sequence). Trimming took off 1 base at V and 8 bases at J, with 9 bases between the two ends. The CDR3 DNA reads TGTGCCAGTAGTATAGCTTCGGCCGATGAGCAGTTCTTC. This gives the protein CASSIASADEQFF.

The chain links TRBV2 to TRBJ2-7, with 7 bases matching TRBD1. The CDR3 covers 15 residues. The germline V gene has CDR1 SNHLY and CDR2 FYNNEI. V was clipped by 8 bases and J by 3 bases; unmatched bases: 13. The chain's CDR3 is CASLDRQGEFYEQYF. CDR3 sequence (DNA): TGTGCCAGCCTGGATCGGCAGGGGGAATTCTACGAGCAGTACTTC.

This clone was detected once. The chain is built from TRBV21-1 and TRBJ1-1; the table's D call TRBD1 went unverified against the DNA. TRBV21-1 is a listed pseudogene. CDR3 size: 18 residues. The CDR3 protein is CASSKARDRGEMNTEAFF. In DNA, the CDR3 is TGTGCCAGCAGCAAAGCGCGGGACAGGGGCGAGATGAACACTGAAGCTTTCTTT.

V gene TRBV7-2 combines with J gene TRBJ2-3; the D is unclear. From germline, CDR1 is SGHTA and CDR2 FQGNSA. The CDR3 is made up of 11 amino acids. V gave up 5 bases and J gave up 5 bases, with 5 bases separating them. In DNA form, the CDR3 reads TGTGCCAGCAGCGAACAAGATACGCAGTATTTT. Translating gives CASSEQDTQYF.

Here the CDR3 reads CASTSGIRGETQYF. The CDR3, as DNA: TGTGCCAGCACCTCGGGGATACGGGGAGAGACCCAGTACTTC. The chain employs TRBV5-8 and TRBJ2-5; the D gene is possibly TRBD2 (5 bases). The V end lost 6 bases, the J end lost 4 bases, and 16 bases lay between the germline ends. Germline V gene data show CDR1 as SGHTS and CDR2 as YDEGEE. The CDR3 length is 14 residues.

This clone showed up just once. The chain employs TRBV11-3 and TRBJ2-3; maybe TRBD2 (5 bases). The CDR3 is made up of 15 amino acids. In germline, CDR1 is SGHNT, CDR2 YENEEA. Trimming pared 1 base from V and 4 bases from J, leaving 12 bases between. CDR3 loop: CASSLAGSSADTQYF. The CDR3 nucleotides are TGTGCCAGCAGCTTAGCGGGGTCCTCGGCAGATACGCAGTATTTT.

The chain couples TRBV27 to TRBJ1-1; the D is unclear. The CDR3 consists of 15 residues. Per germline, CDR1 MNHEY and CDR2 SMNVEV (reference sequence). Trimming took off 8 bases at V and 4 bases at J, with 20 bases between the two ends. The CDR3 region has the DNA TGTGCCAGCTCTGCGTACTGGGATAGGAGCACTGAAGCTTTCTTT. It encodes CASSAYWDRSTEAFF.

The chain is built from TRBV7-9 and TRBJ2-3; D not certain. CDR3 size: 12 residues. The V gene's germline CDR1 is SEHNR and CDR2 FQNEAQ (reference sequence). V was trimmed by 1 base and J by 7 bases, leaving 6 bases between them. Here the CDR3 reads CASSLGSYTQYF. In nucleotides, the CDR3 is TGTGCCAGCAGCTTAGGCTCGTATACGCAGTATTTT.

The rearrangement uses TRBV10-3 and TRBJ2-7; D is undetermined. The CDR3 is 15 amino acids. With 1 base removed from V and 2 bases from J, the gap between germline ends came to 12 bases. Germline CDR1 ENHRY, CDR2 SYGVKD. The CDR3 coding sequence is TGTGCCATCAGTGAGTTTAGTGGTTCCCCCTACGAGCAGTACTTC. Residues: CAISEFSGSPYEQYF.

This rearrangement joins TRBV7-9 to TRBJ2-7; the D call may be TRBD1 or TRBD2 (5 bases each). The CDR3 consists of 14 residues. Germline values: CDR1 SEHNR, CDR2 FQNEAQ (reference sequence). The V end was cut by 4 bases, the J end by 2 bases, with 12 bases between. CDR3 DNA sequence: TGTGCCAGCAGCTCCCGGGACGGTACCTACGAGCAGTACTTC. Encoded protein: CASSSRDGTYEQYF.

The chain couples TRBV4-1 to TRBJ1-1; D gene uncertain. In germline, CDR1 is MGHRA, CDR2 YSYEKL. The germline V and J ends were trimmed by 1 base and 3 bases, with 12 bases remaining between them. This CDR3 contains 15 residues. The CDR3: CASSQGPRLDTEAFF. The CDR3 DNA follows: TGCGCCAGCAGCCAAGGTCCCCGATTGGACACTGAAGCTTTCTTT.

Only one count was recorded for this clone. This chain joins TRBV9 and TRBJ2-7; a possible D gene is TRBD1 (6 bases). The CDR3 sequence is 15 residues long. Germline V CDR1 and CDR2: SGDLS, YYNGEE. With 3 bases removed from V and 0 bases from J, the gap between germline ends came to 13 bases. The DNA of the CDR3 is TGTGCCAGCAGCGATAATCCGGACAGCTCCTACGAGCAGTACTTC. Translating it yields CASSDNPDSSYEQYF.

Here the CDR3 reads CASSPDSLNQPQHF. Written as DNA, the CDR3 is TGTGCCAGCAGCCCGGACAGTCTCAATCAGCCCCAGCATTTT. The chain has TRBV28 and TRBJ1-5, with D possibly being TRBD1 (6 bases). V lost 6 bases, J lost 3 bases, and 12 bases lay in between. The CDR3 is 14 residues long. CDR1 and CDR2 (germline): MDHEN, SYDVKM.

The chain carries TRBV15 and TRBJ2-5, with unresolved D. This CDR3 contains 15 residues. Per the germline V gene, CDR1 is LNHNV and CDR2 is YYDKDF (reference sequence). V dropped 0 bases and J dropped 2 bases, with 10 bases sitting between them. DNA of the CDR3: TGTGCCACCAGCAGAGATCTCGGGCAGCAAGAGACCCAGTACTTC. This codes for CATSRDLGQQETQYF.

The rearrangement links TRBV7-8 to TRBJ2-7; D remains unclear. This CDR3 spans 13 amino acids. Trimming shortened V by 1 base and J by 1 base, and 5 bases separated the two germline ends. The germline V gene has CDR1 SGHVS and CDR2 FQNEAQ. CDR3 nucleotides: TGTGCCAGCAGCTTAGAATTTTCCTACGAGCAGTACTTC. This translates into CASSLEFSYEQYF.

This sequence joins TRBV15 and TRBJ1-5, with a weak D call TRBD1 (6 bases). CDR1 and CDR2 (germline): LNHNV, YYDKDF (reference sequence). The CDR3 contains 16 residues. Trimming left V 1 base short and J 2 bases short, with 12 bases between. DNA of the CDR3: TGTGCCACCAGCAGAGGTGGGGGGCTCGGCAATCAGCCCCAGCATTTT. This sequence encodes CATSRGGGLGNQPQHF.